This T cell receptor (beta chain) was retrieved from a study of blood T cell repertoires in COVID-19. V lost 5 bases to trimming and J lost 3 bases; unmatched junction nucleotides: 11. Per the germline V gene, CDR1 is KGHSH and CDR2 is LQKENI. There are 16 residues in the CDR3. This table comes from immunoSEQ multiplex PCR, and its TCRdb copy is limited to in-frame clones, with some not included. The sample includes under 150,000 clones, more than 75% seen only once; the top ten take more than 3%. The chain is built from TRBV18 and TRBJ2-3; 7 bases are shared with TRBD2. The sample was peripheral blood. This sequence was found in a man between 40 and 49 years old with acute or convalescent COVID-19. DNA for the CDR3: TGTGCCAGCTCAATCATGGCTAGCGGAGGGACAGATACGCAGTATTTT. Its protein product is CASSIMASGGTDTQYF.